These 23 T cell receptor beta chains were all obtained from the same sample, sequenced in a study of sequential checkpoint blockade in melanoma. As to treatment: randomized to nivolumab then ipilimumab (arm A) or the reverse (arm B). TCRdb's copy holds only in-frame clones and misses some; the assay was immunoSEQ multiplex PCR. The sample shows 35,000 to 50,000 clones, 86% of them seen only once. This specimen consisted of CD8+ T cells sorted from blood (inferred from file names), obtained from a patient given nivolumab and ipilimumab in sequence. These receptors all stem from a human donor with melanoma.

The rearrangement uses TRBV6-9 and TRBJ2-5, with 13 bases that match TRBD2. Trimming removed 1 base from V and 2 bases from J; junction bases left unmatched: 1. The germline V gene has CDR1 MNHGY and CDR2 SVAAGI. The CDR3 runs 16 residues. The CDR3 spells CASSYWTSGGQETQYF. For the CDR3, the DNA is TGTGCCAGCAGTTATTGGACTAGCGGGGGACAAGAGACCCAGTACTTC.

The chain uses TRBV5-6 and TRBJ2-1; TRBD1 might be the D (7 bases). Germline values: CDR1 SGHDT, CDR2 YYEEEE. The CDR3 spans 15 residues. V was cut by 2 bases and J by 8 bases, with 17 bases left in between. CDR3 loop: CASSFGAQGEDEQFF. The CDR3 coding sequence is TGTGCCAGCAGCTTTGGTGCTCAGGGGGAGGATGAGCAGTTCTTC. Full variable domain (outside the CDR3, taken from reference TRBV5-6 and TRBJ2-1): DAGVTQSPTHLIKTRGQQVTLRCSPKSGHDTVSWYQQALGQGPQFIFQYYEEEERQRGNFPDRFSGHQFPNYSSELNVNALLLGDSALYLCASSFGAQGEDEQFFGPGTRLTVL.

The gene calls are TRBV9 and TRBJ2-7; 7 bases match TRBD2. CDR1 SGDLS and CDR2 YYNGEE come from the germline V gene. J was trimmed by 6 bases and V by 0 bases; bases with no gene match: 6. The CDR3 is 14 amino acids. In nucleotides, the CDR3 is TGTGCCAGCAGCGTAGGCGGAGGGACTACCGAGCAGTACTTC. It yields the protein CASSVGGGTTEQYF.

To note about this clone: Compared with germline, one end of the junction differs, possibly owing to a read error. V and J are TRBV7-7 and TRBJ2-3, with TRBD2 matching over 9 bases. Germline V gene lookup returns CDR1 SSHAT and CDR2 FNYEAQ (reference sequence). The length of the CDR3 is 14 residues. The CDR3 coding sequence is TGTGCTAGCAGCTTAGAACTAGCGGGCGATACGCAGTATTTT. This encodes CASSLELAGDTQYF.

The V call is TRBV19, the J call TRBJ2-1, with a weak D call TRBD2 (6 bases). V was cut by 4 bases and J by 4 bases, with 11 bases left in between. Germline CDR1 and CDR2: LNHDA and SQIVND (reference sequence). The CDR3 runs to 14 residues. The CDR3 reads CASSREVGYNEQFF. The CDR3 region has the DNA TGTGCCAGTAGTAGGGAGGTCGGATACAATGAGCAGTTCTTC.

The chain is built from TRBV4-2 and TRBJ1-2, with D perhaps matching TRBD1 (5 bases). The CDR3 contains 15 residues. Germline assignment: CDR1 LGHNA and CDR2 YNFKEQ. V lost 4 bases to trimming and J lost 4 bases, with 16 bases between them. CDR3 nucleotide sequence: TGTGCCAGCAGCCGATCACAGGAGCCAATCTATGGCTACACCTTC. It codes for CASSRSQEPIYGYTF.

As regards this clone: One end of the junction varies from germline; a read error may be responsible. The chain links TRBV29-1 to TRBJ1-5; a possible D gene is TRBD1 (6 bases). Germline V CDR1 and CDR2: SQVTM, ANQGSEA. The CDR3 extends over 13 amino acids. CDR3 region: CGVRRGSNQPQHF. CDR3 DNA sequence: TGCGGCGTTCGCAGGGGAAGCAATCAGCCCCAGCATTTT.

This CDR3 reads CASSSLAGVTGELFF. In DNA, the CDR3 is TGCGCCAGCAGCTCCTTAGCGGGAGTCACCGGGGAGCTGTTTTTT. The chain has TRBV5-1 and TRBJ2-2; TRBD2 aligns across 9 bases. The CDR3 length is 15 residues. Germline trimming cut 3 bases from V and 4 bases from J; bases unmatched to any gene: 4. Per the germline V gene, CDR1 is SGHRS and CDR2 is YFSETQ.

The chain combines TRBV5-1 with TRBJ2-7; D perhaps matches TRBD1 (6 bases). Trimming took off 4 bases at V and 9 bases at J, with 26 bases between the two ends. The CDR3 has 16 amino acids. Germline CDR1 is SGHRS and CDR2 is YFSETQ. The CDR3 nucleotides read TGCGCCAGCAGCCACGAGTCTCAGGGGTCGCCATATGTGCAGTACTTC. Translating gives CASSHESQGSPYVQYF.

The chain has TRBV19 and TRBJ1-1, with D possibly being TRBD1 (5 bases). CDR1 is LNHDA, CDR2 SQIVND, per germline (reference sequence). The V end lost 5 bases, the J end lost 7 bases, and 8 bases lay between the germline ends. The CDR3 runs to 11 residues. The CDR3 nucleotides read TGTGCCAGTAGTCTGGGACTTGAAGCTTTCTTT. Its protein product is CASSLGLEAFF. Combining the CDR3 with reference TRBV19 and TRBJ1-1 gives the whole variable domain DGGITQSPKYLFRKEGQNVTLSCEQNLNHDAMYWYRQDPGQGLRLIYYSQIVNDFQKGDIAEGYSVSREKKESFPLTVTSAQKNPTAFYLCASSLGLEAFFGQGTRLTVV.

This clone was detected only a few times. CDR3 in DNA: TGTGCCAGCAGTGCCGAGGGGGCAGAGACCCAGTACTTC. Amino acids: CASSAEGAETQYF. The chain carries TRBV27 and TRBJ2-5; 7 positions agree with TRBD1. Germline values: CDR1 MNHEY, CDR2 SMNVEV (reference sequence). The CDR3 runs to 13 residues. Trimming at V came to 5 bases and at J to 4 bases, leaving 4 bases not matched to a gene.

The genes are TRBV5-4 and TRBJ2-7, with TRBD1 matching 7 bases. After removal of 4 bases from V and 4 bases from J, the junction contained 11 bases not matched to a gene. CDR3 length: 15 residues. Germline V lookup: CDR1 SGHNT, CDR2 YYREEE (reference sequence). For the CDR3, the DNA is TGTGCCAGCAGCATGGAACACAGGGGAAAGTACGAGCAGTACTTC. Its protein is CASSMEHRGKYEQYF.

J is TRBJ2-1 and V is TRBV4-3; 10 bases align to TRBD2. CDR3 length equals 18 residues. V shed 1 base and J 5 bases; nucleotides not matched to a gene: 11. Germline V gene sequence: CDR1 LGHNA, CDR2 YSLEER. The CDR3 spells CASSQGSPSGRIHNEQFF. DNA for the CDR3: TGCGCCAGCAGCCAAGGCTCTCCTAGCGGGAGAATCCACAATGAGCAGTTCTTC.

The V call is TRBV19, the J call TRBJ2-1; 9 positions agree with TRBD2. The V segment lost 2 bases and the J segment 3 bases; nucleotides outside the gene matches: 8. CDR1 is LNHDA and CDR2 is SQIVND in the germline V gene (reference sequence). The CDR3 is 17 residues long. The chain's CDR3 is CASSIMASGTFYNEQFF. The DNA for the CDR3 is TGTGCCAGTAGTATAATGGCTAGCGGGACCTTCTACAATGAGCAGTTCTTC.

The rearrangement links TRBV19 to TRBJ2-3; D is ambiguous. In germline, CDR1 is LNHDA, CDR2 SQIVND (reference sequence). This CDR3 is 15 amino acids long. The ends were cut back, 3 bases at V and 2 bases at J, with 12 bases in the middle. The CDR3 region has the DNA TGTGCCAGTAGTATCGGAGTCAGATTCACAGATACGCAGTATTTT. This encodes CASSIGVRFTDTQYF.

This chain connects TRBV6-5 to TRBJ2-7; no reliable D call. V lost 2 bases, J lost 0 bases, and 8 bases lay in between. Germline CDR1 and CDR2: MNHEY and SVGAGI. The CDR3 is made up of 14 amino acids. The CDR3 protein is CASSYRENSYEQYF. The CDR3 coding sequence is TGTGCCAGCAGTTACCGCGAGAACTCCTACGAGCAGTACTTC.

The chain combines TRBV4-3 with TRBJ1-1; D may be TRBD1 (6 bases). CDR3 length: 14 amino acids. The germline V gene has CDR1 LGHNA and CDR2 YSLEER. The V end was cut by 1 base, the J end by 1 base, with 7 bases between. The CDR3 spells CASSQVGGNTEAFF. The CDR3 nucleotides are TGCGCCAGCAGCCAAGTAGGGGGGAACACTGAAGCTTTCTTT.

This clone has just one count. V and J are TRBV16 and TRBJ2-3; the match to TRBD2 covers 14 bases. Unmatched junction bases numbered 6, after V lost 6 bases and J lost 4 bases. From germline, CDR1 is KGHSY and CDR2 FQNENV. This CDR3 is built from 16 residues. CDR3 in amino acids: CASSRLAGGPADTQYF. DNA of the CDR3: TGTGCCAGCAGTCGACTAGCGGGAGGGCCAGCAGATACGCAGTATTTT. Full variable domain (outside the CDR3, taken from reference TRBV16 and TRBJ2-3): GEEVAQTPKHLVRGEGQKAKLYCAPIKGHSYVFWYQQVLKNEFKFLISFQNENVFDETGMPKERFSAKCLPNSPCSLEIQATKLEDSAVYFCASSRLAGGPADTQYFGPGTRLTVL.

The CDR3 DNA follows: TGTGCCAGCAGCTTAGATCAAACGGGGGTGGGCGAGCAGTACGTC. It translates to CASSLDQTGVGEQYV. The chain uses TRBV11-3 and TRBJ2-7; a possible D gene is TRBD2 (6 bases). CDR3 length equals 15 residues. Trimming stripped 0 bases from V and 6 bases from J, with 15 bases between. The germline gives CDR1 SGHNT, CDR2 YENEEA.

The J gene is TRBJ2-2, the V gene TRBV9; 7 bases are a match to TRBD1. V dropped 4 bases and J dropped 2; count of bases not matched to a gene: 5. The CDR3 runs 15 residues. Germline V gene lookup returns CDR1 SGDLS and CDR2 YYNGEE. The CDR3: CASSPRQGNTGELFF. DNA of the CDR3: TGTGCCAGCAGCCCCCGACAGGGAAACACCGGGGAGCTGTTTTTT.

The chain couples TRBV10-2 to TRBJ2-7; 10 bases align to TRBD2. The CDR3 loop spans 16 amino acids. The germline gives CDR1 WSHSY, CDR2 SAAADI. Trimming cost V 5 bases and J 5 bases; bases outside gene matches: 12. CDR3 coding DNA: TGCGCCAGCAGTAGTGGTTTAGCGGGAGGATTGGACGAGCAGTACGTC. Translating it yields CASSSGLAGGLDEQYV.

The chain carries TRBV14 and TRBJ2-7, with TRBD2 as a possible D gene (6 bases). Germline loops: CDR1 SGHDN, CDR2 FVKESK. The CDR3 is 14 amino acids. Trimming left V 3 bases short and J 3 bases short, with 12 bases between. The CDR3 here is CASSQGLLVYEQYF. The DNA of the CDR3 is TGTGCCAGCAGCCAGGGACTTCTAGTCTACGAGCAGTACTTC.

The rearrangement uses TRBV9 and TRBJ2-1; 7 positions match TRBD2. Per germline, CDR1 SGDLS and CDR2 YYNGEE. Trimming cost V 3 bases and J 2 bases; bases outside gene matches: 5. This CDR3 is 15 amino acids long. The CDR3 loop is CASSAAGTTYNEQFF. CDR3 DNA sequence: TGTGCCAGCAGCGCGGCCGGGACTACCTACAATGAGCAGTTCTTC.